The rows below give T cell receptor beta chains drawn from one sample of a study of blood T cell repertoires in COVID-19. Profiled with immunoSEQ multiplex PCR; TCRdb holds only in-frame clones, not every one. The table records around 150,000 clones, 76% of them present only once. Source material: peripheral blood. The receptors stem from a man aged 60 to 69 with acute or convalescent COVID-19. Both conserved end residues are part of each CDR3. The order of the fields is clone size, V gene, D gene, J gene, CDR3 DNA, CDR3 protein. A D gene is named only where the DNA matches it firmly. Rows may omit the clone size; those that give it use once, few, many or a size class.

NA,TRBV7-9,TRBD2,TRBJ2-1,TGTGCCAGCAGCATAACTAGCGCCAGCTCCTACAATGAGCAGTTCTTC,CASSITSASSYNEQFF
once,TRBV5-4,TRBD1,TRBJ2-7,TGTGCCAGCAGCTCGGGACAGCGTTCCTACGAGCAGTACTTC,CASSSGQRSYEQYF
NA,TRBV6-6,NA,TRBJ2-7,TGTGCCAGCAGTTTGGACAGCTACGAGCAGTACTTC,CASSLDSYEQYF
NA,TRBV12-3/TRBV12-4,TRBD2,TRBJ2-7,TGTGCCAGCAGTAGCGGGATCGAGCAGTACTTC,CASSSGIEQYF
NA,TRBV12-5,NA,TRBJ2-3,TGTGCTAGTGCCCTTAGTATGGCGGGGTTGGAGTATTTT,CASALSMAGLEYF
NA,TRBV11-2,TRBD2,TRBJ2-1,TGTGCCAGCGACCGGGAGGAACCCTACAATGAGCAGTTCTTC,CASDREEPYNEQFF
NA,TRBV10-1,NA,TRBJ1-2,TGCGCCAGCAGTGACTACAGAAACTATGGCTACACCTTC,CASSDYRNYGYTF
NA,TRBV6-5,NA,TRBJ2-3,TGTGCCAGCAGTTACACCCTGGTAGGAGGTACGCAGTATTTT,CASSYTLVGGTQYF
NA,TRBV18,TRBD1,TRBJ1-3,TGTGCCAGCTCACCAGTAGGACAGGGGAATAGAAACACCATATATTTT,CASSPVGQGNRNTIYF
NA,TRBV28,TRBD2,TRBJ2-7,TGTGCCAGCAGCTCAGCGGGGGGCTGGGAGCAGTACTTC,CASSSAGGWEQYF
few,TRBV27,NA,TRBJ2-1,TGTGCCAGCAGTTTGGCTCGCCCCTACAATGAGCAGTTCTTC,CASSLARPYNEQFF
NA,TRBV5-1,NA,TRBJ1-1,TGCGCCAGCAGCTTGGACAGGATGAACACTGAAGCTTTCTTT,CASSLDRMNTEAFF
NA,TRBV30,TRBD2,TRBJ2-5,TGTGCCTGGAGTCTAGCGGGAGTAGAGACCCAGTACTTC,CAWSLAGVETQYF
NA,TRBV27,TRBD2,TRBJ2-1,TGTGCCAGCAGACCAAGGACTAGCGGGATCTACAATGAGCAGTTCTTC,CASRPRTSGIYNEQFF